A single sample gave rise to the 13 T cell receptor beta chains below, sequenced in a study of spatial heterogeneity in lung cancer. TCRdb reprocessed the 5' RACE reads via MiXCR and lists one record per CDR3 protein. Here the sample spans roughly 50,000 distinct CDR3 sequences, 6.5% to 8% being singletons. Time point reported: sample taken at primary tumor resection. Frozen PBMC, nontumor lung or tumor provided whole RNA, which was sequenced unsorted. This specimen consisted of PBMCs, obtained at surgery. The receptors stem from a female donor with early-stage non-small cell lung cancer.

In its sample, this clonotype was seen many times. The CDR3 protein is CASRPDSGNQPQHF. The CDR3 DNA is TGCGCCAGCAGACCAGACAGCGGCAATCAGCCCCAGCATTTT. The J gene is TRBJ1-5, the V gene TRBV5-1; D may be TRBD1 (5 bases). The germline V and J ends were trimmed by 5 bases and 2 bases, with 11 bases remaining between them. Looked up from germline, CDR1 is SGHRS and CDR2 is YFSETQ. The CDR3 consists of 14 residues.

This clonotype showed up just a few times. V usage is TRBV21-1 and J usage is TRBJ2-7. TRBV21-1 is reported as a pseudogene. There are 14 residues in the CDR3. The CDR3 DNA is TGTGCCAGCAGCAGGCAGTTCCTCTCCTACGAGCAGTACTTC. Its translation is CASSRQFLSYEQYF.

This clonotype was detected a few times. This chain uses TRBV19 with TRBJ2-2; 9 nucleotides match TRBD1. The V gene's germline CDR1 is LNHDA and CDR2 SQIVND (reference sequence). The CDR3 contains 16 residues. J was trimmed by 5 bases and V by 10 bases; bases with no gene match: 14. CDR3 loop: CATQTSGTGLTGELFF. In nucleotides, the CDR3 is TGTGCCACACAGACCTCCGGGACAGGGCTGACCGGGGAGCTGTTTTTT.

This clonotype was observed a few times. This sequence joins TRBV2 and TRBJ2-5; 10 bases are a match to TRBD2. The CDR3 has 18 amino acids. Germline-derived CDR1 and CDR2 are SNHLY and FYNNEI. V lost 1 base, J lost 0 bases, and 8 bases stayed unmatched. This chain's CDR3 is CASSEEIAGGLYQETQYF. In DNA form, the CDR3 reads TGTGCCAGCAGTGAAGAGATAGCGGGGGGCTTGTACCAAGAGACCCAGTACTTC. Full variable domain (rest looked up from reference TRBV2 and TRBJ2-5): EPEVTQTPSHQVTQMGQEVILRCVPISNHLYFYWYRQILGQKVEFLVSFYNNEISEKSEIFDDQFSVERPDGSNFTLKIRSTKLEDSAMYFCASSEEIAGGLYQETQYFGPGTRLLVL.

This clonotype showed up just a few times. The V call is TRBV29-1, the J call TRBJ1-2; 7 positions match TRBD1. From germline, CDR1 is SQVTM and CDR2 ANQGSEA. The CDR3 extends over 14 amino acids. The V segment lost 6 bases and the J segment 2 bases; nucleotides outside the gene matches: 9. This CDR3 reads CSVGSGTANYGYTF. For the CDR3, the DNA is TGCAGCGTGGGATCCGGGACAGCCAACTATGGCTACACCTTC.

The sample holds many counts of this clonotype. The chain couples TRBV4-3 to TRBJ2-1; D is possibly TRBD2 (5 bases). The CDR3 contains 14 residues. The V end lost 0 bases, the J end lost 5 bases, and 8 bases lay between the germline ends. CDR1 and CDR2 (germline): LGHNA, YSLEER. CDR3 nucleotide sequence: TGCGCCAGCAGCCAAGAGAGGGTAAACAATGAGCAGTTCTTC. Protein product: CASSQERVNNEQFF.

The rearrangement uses TRBV4-1 and TRBJ2-3, with unresolved D. This CDR3 region has 13 residues. The V gene lost 5 bases and the J gene lost 6 bases, with 12 bases spanning the gap. CDR1 and CDR2 from the germline V gene are MGHRA and YSYEKL. The CDR3: CASSSPDGDTQYF. The DNA for the CDR3 is TGCGCCAGCAGCTCCCCCGACGGGGATACGCAGTATTTT.

This clonotype qualifies as medium-sized. The rearrangement joins TRBV28 to TRBJ2-7; TRBD1 aligns across 8 bases. V lost 6 bases and J lost 6; bases outside the gene matches: 10. CDR3 length: 14 residues. CDR1 is MDHEN and CDR2 is SYDVKM in the germline V gene. The CDR3 coding sequence is TGTGCCAGCAGGGACGGGGACAGGCCGGGCGAGCAGTACTTC. It yields the protein CASRDGDRPGEQYF. Using reference TRBV28 and TRBJ2-7 for the parts outside the CDR3, the full variable domain is DVKVTQSSRYLVKRTGEKVFLECVQDMDHENMFWYRQDPGLGLRLIYFSYDVKMKEKGDIPEGYSVSREKKERFSLILESASTNQTSMYLCASRDGDRPGEQYFGPGTRLTVT.

This clonotype turned up a few times. The rearrangement uses TRBV28 and TRBJ2-5, with TRBD1 identical over 7 bases. V gave up 5 bases and J gave up 5 bases; unmatched junction bases: 11. The length of the CDR3 is 15 residues. CDR1 is MDHEN, CDR2 SYDVKM, per germline. CDR3 bases: TGTGCCAGCAGTGAATCCAGGGGGTTGGGGGAGACCCAGTACTTC. This translates into CASSESRGLGETQYF.

There are a few counts of this clonotype. V is TRBV7-2 and J is TRBJ2-3, with 10 positions matching TRBD2. The V and J ends lost 4 bases and 0 bases, in that order; junction bases with no gene match: 1. Germline loops: CDR1 SGHTA, CDR2 FQGNSA. The CDR3 totals 15 residues. In nucleotides, the CDR3 is TGTGCCAGCAGCTCGGGACTAGCGAGCACAGATACGCAGTATTTT. Translating it yields CASSSGLASTDTQYF. Full variable domain (outside the CDR3, taken from reference TRBV7-2 and TRBJ2-3): GAGVSQSPSNKVTEKGKDVELRCDPISGHTALYWYRQSLGQGLEFLIYFQGNSAPDKSGLPSDRFSAERTGGSVSTLTIQRTQQEDSAVYLCASSSGLASTDTQYFGPGTRLTVL.

This clonotype was detected a few times. The rearrangement links TRBV7-9 to TRBJ1-2; D not certain. This CDR3 comprises 12 residues. Germline CDR1 reads SEHNR; CDR2 reads FQNEAQ (reference sequence). Trimming stripped 1 base from V and 7 bases from J, with 7 bases between. The CDR3 protein is CASSLDSTGYTF. The CDR3 coding sequence is TGTGCCAGCAGCTTAGACAGTACTGGCTACACCTTC.

In its sample, this clonotype was seen many times. CDR3 in amino acids: CSVEGTTSGTTDTQYF. The CDR3 bases are TGCAGCGTTGAAGGGACTACTAGCGGGACCACAGATACGCAGTATTTT. J is TRBJ2-3 and V is TRBV29-1; 10 positions agree with TRBD2. The germline gives CDR1 SQVTM, CDR2 ANQGSEA. The CDR3 has 16 amino acids. After removal of 1 base from V and 2 bases from J, the junction contained 6 bases not matched to a gene.

This clonotype has ten or more counts. The gene calls are TRBV29-1 and TRBJ2-2; D unclear. Trimming pared 4 bases from V and 5 bases from J, leaving 2 bases between. From germline, CDR1 is SQVTM and CDR2 ANQGSEA. The length of the CDR3 is 10 residues. CDR3 region: CSVGTGELFF. CDR3 nucleotides: TGCAGCGTTGGGACCGGGGAGCTGTTTTTT.